Listed below are T cell receptor beta chains from one sample, sequenced in a study of T-cell memory formation after mild COVID-19. In TCRdb, the 5' RACE reads were re-called with MiXCR into one record per CDR3 protein. The sample includes more than 400,000 distinct CDR3 sequences, roughly 18% of them seen just once. Material: PBMCs or a T cell subset sorted from them (not recorded which). These receptors came from an adult woman who had mild COVID-19 (a few samples of this study predate the infection). Cell type and time point are not known. CDR3s include the opening cysteine and the closing phenylalanine or tryptophan. A D gene is named only where the DNA matches it firmly. Only some rows state a clone size, as once, few, many or a class for expanded clones.

clone_size	j_call	v_call	d_call	cdr3_nt	cdr3_aa
few	TRBJ2-3	TRBV24-1	TRBD2	TGTGCCACCAGTGGCCCCGGGACTAGCGGGAGGGCCGACCTCACAGATACGCAGTATTTT	CATSGPGTSGRADLTDTQYF
few	TRBJ1-6	TRBV5-6	TRBD1	TGTGCCAGCAGCTTCGACAGGGTGTGGAATTCACCCCTCCACTTT	CASSFDRVWNSPLHF
few	TRBJ2-3	TRBV28	TRBD2	TGTGCCACCCAACCGGGACTAGTGAGCACAGATACGCAGTATTTT	CATQPGLVSTDTQYF
many	TRBJ1-3	TRBV7-8	TRBD1	TGTGCCAGCAGCTTAGGGGACAGGGGACTGTATTTT	CASSLGDRGLYF
-	TRBJ1-2	TRBV12-3/TRBV12-4	-	TGTGCCAGCACCTCAGCGGGGTGGGGCTACACCTTC	CASTSAGWGYTF
few	TRBJ1-6	TRBV20-1	-	TGCAGTGCTAGAGTTACCGGGGCAGAGGGCTCACCCCTCCACTTT	CSARVTGAEGSPLHF
-	TRBJ1-3	TRBV12-3/TRBV12-4	-	TGTGCCAGCAGTTTAGATTTACACTCTAGAAACACCATATATTTT	CASSLDLHSRNTIYF
many	TRBJ2-3	TRBV7-6	TRBD2	TGTGCCAGCAGCCCCACAGCGGGAGGAGGTCCGGGCACAGATACGCAGTATTTT	CASSPTAGGGPGTDTQYF
few	TRBJ2-2	TRBV5-6	TRBD2	TGTGCCAGCAGCCAACTAGCGGGGCCGAACACCGGGGAGCTGTTTTTT	CASSQLAGPNTGELFF
-	TRBJ2-5	TRBV10-3	-	TGTGCCACGTCCCTGGGGGAGCAAGAGACCCAGTACTTC	CATSLGEQETQYF
-	TRBJ2-7	TRBV24-1	TRBD2	TGTGCCACCAGTGATTTCGGGACTAGCGGCAACTACGAGCAGTACTTC	CATSDFGTSGNYEQYF
few	TRBJ2-7	TRBV19	-	TGTGCCAGTAGGACCCCCGGTTGGGGTCCCAGAGAGCAGTACTTC	CASRTPGWGPREQYF
-	TRBJ2-7	TRBV16	-	TGTGCCAGCAGCCAATTTGGGCCCGAGCAGTACTTC	CASSQFGPEQYF
-	TRBJ2-2	TRBV7-3	TRBD2	TGTGCCAGCAAACTAGCGGGGGGCCCCATGTCCACCGGGGAGCTGTTTTTT	CASKLAGGPMSTGELFF
few	TRBJ2-3	TRBV5-1	-	TGCGCCAGCTCCGGTCAAACTGGAGATACGCAGTATTTT	CASSGQTGDTQYF
once	TRBJ2-7	TRBV12-3/TRBV12-4	-	TGTGCCAGCAGTTTATACCCGGCGGGTTACGAGCAGTACTTC	CASSLYPAGYEQYF
few	TRBJ2-1	TRBV12-3/TRBV12-4	TRBD2	TGTGCCAGCAGTCTAATAGCGGGGGGGCCTCATGAGCAGTTCTTC	CASSLIAGGPHEQFF
few	TRBJ2-7	TRBV5-1	-	TGCGCCAGCAGCCTAAAAGGGGACGCGAACGAGCAGTACTTC	CASSLKGDANEQYF
few	TRBJ2-7	TRBV4-2	-	TGTGCCAGCAGCCAAGGACTAGGAGGTGACGAGCAGTACTTC	CASSQGLGGDEQYF
many	TRBJ2-5	TRBV7-9	TRBD1	TGTGCCAGCAGCTCATGGGACAGGGGGCTAGAAGAGACCCAGTACTTC	CASSSWDRGLEETQYF
-	TRBJ2-1	TRBV12-3/TRBV12-4	TRBD2	TGTGCCAGTTCGGGCGGGAGTGCCTACAATGAGCAGTTCTTC	CASSGGSAYNEQFF
-	TRBJ2-7	TRBV18	TRBD1	TGTGCCAGCTCACCACCGGTCAGGGGGTCCGCCTACGAGCAGTACTTC	CASSPPVRGSAYEQYF
-	TRBJ1-5	TRBV3-1	-	TGTGCCAGCAGCCAGGCGGGTGCCAGCAATCAGCCCCAGCATTTT	CASSQAGASNQPQHF
few	TRBJ2-1	TRBV2	-	TGTGCCAGCGCGTCTAGCGAATGGGGTGAGCAGTTCTTC	CASASSEWGEQFF
-	TRBJ2-7	TRBV28	-	TGTGCCAGCAGTCAAAGACGGGTGGTCTACGACGAGCAGTACTTC	CASSQRRVVYDEQYF
-	TRBJ1-5	TRBV18	-	TGTGCCAGCTCTTTGGACAGCGGCTATCAGCCCCAGCATTTT	CASSLDSGYQPQHF
-	TRBJ2-1	TRBV7-6	-	TGTGCCAGCAGCCTATACGGGCGATCCGGATTCTACAATGAGCAGTTCTTC	CASSLYGRSGFYNEQFF
few	TRBJ1-5	TRBV7-9	-	TGTGCCAGCAGCCATAGGGATGGAGGTCAGCCCCAGCATTTT	CASSHRDGGQPQHF
-	TRBJ2-7	TRBV5-1	TRBD1	TGCGCCAGCAGCCTTCGGACAGGGGAATCGGGGGAGCAGTACTTC	CASSLRTGESGEQYF
-	TRBJ2-1	TRBV29-1	-	TGCAGCGTTGCCGGTTGGACGGACTGGCATGAGCAGTTCTTC	CSVAGWTDWHEQFF
-	TRBJ2-1	TRBV20-1	TRBD2	TGCAGTGCTAGAGATCTAGCGGGGCACAATGAGCAGTTCTTC	CSARDLAGHNEQFF
-	TRBJ1-4	TRBV5-1	-	TGCGCCAGCAGCTTGGGCGCTGTAAATGAAAAACTGTTTTTT	CASSLGAVNEKLFF